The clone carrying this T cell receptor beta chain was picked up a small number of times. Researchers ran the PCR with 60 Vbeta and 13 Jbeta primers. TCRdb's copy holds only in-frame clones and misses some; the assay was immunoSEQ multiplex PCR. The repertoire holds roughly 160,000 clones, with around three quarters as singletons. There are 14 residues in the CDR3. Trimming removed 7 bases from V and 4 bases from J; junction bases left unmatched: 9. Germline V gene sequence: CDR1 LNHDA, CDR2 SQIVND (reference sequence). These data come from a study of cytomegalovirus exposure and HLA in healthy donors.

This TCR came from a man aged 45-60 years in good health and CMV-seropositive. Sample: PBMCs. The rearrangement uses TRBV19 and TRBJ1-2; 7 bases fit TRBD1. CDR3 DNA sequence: TGTGCCAGTACCGTGGGACAGAGAGGCTATGGCTACACCTTC. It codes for CASTVGQRGYGYTF.